This T cell receptor beta chain was sequenced in a study of T and B cells in COVID-19 patients. Blood genomic DNA input for TRB amplification was roughly 220-500 ng. TRB rearrangements were amplified by multiplex PCR with BIOMED2 TRB-A/B primers. TCRdb fed the multiplex PCR reads into MiXCR, producing one record per CDR3 protein. Here the sample spans roughly 6,000 distinct CDR3 sequences, 25% to 40% being singletons. V dropped 2 bases and J dropped 1 base, with 8 bases sitting between them. CDR3 size: 15 residues. The germline V gene has CDR1 LNHDA and CDR2 SQIVND (reference sequence). This TCR came from a human donor with active COVID-19. Sequenced material: blood. The rearrangement links TRBV19 to TRBJ2-2; D gene unclear. CDR3 coding DNA: TGTGCCAGTAGTATAAACAGCCTGAACACCGGGGAGCTGTTTTTT. This gives the protein CASSINSLNTGELFF.